The next 21 T cell receptor beta chains were all read from a single sample in a study of T cell repertoires in cytomegalovirus infection. These receptors are not linked to any known antigen. TCRdb independently ran MiXCR on the reads; one entry per CDR3 protein. The sample holds roughly 180,000 distinct CDR3 sequences, about 20% seen once. This specimen consisted of CD8+ T cells from cultured PBMCs, obtained from culture after CMV antigen stimulation. These TCRs come from a human donor in good health (CMV status not recorded). Some clones in this sample may be carry-over from other donors' samples.

This clonotype was recorded a few times. The V and J genes are TRBV6-6 and TRBJ2-7; no clear D gene. V lost 10 bases to trimming and J lost 4 bases, with 14 bases between them. The CDR3 covers 12 residues. Germline V CDR1 and CDR2: MNHNY, SVGAGI (reference sequence). CDR3 DNA: TGTGCCACCCACGGGTTAAATTACGAGCAGTACTTC. Protein sequence: CATHGLNYEQYF.

This sequence joins TRBV4-3 and TRBJ2-7; D unclear. The CDR3 is 15 amino acids. V lost 0 bases, J lost 3 bases, and 12 bases lay in between. Germline CDR1 LGHNA, CDR2 YSLEER. CDR3 loop: CASSQDRAGVYEQYF. Written as DNA, the CDR3 is TGCGCCAGCAGCCAAGACCGGGCAGGTGTCTACGAGCAGTACTTC.

This clonotype came up a few times. The CDR3 DNA is TGCAGCGTTAGGCCGGGGACTAGCCTAGAGGATACGCAGTATTTT. This encodes CSVRPGTSLEDTQYF. This chain connects TRBV29-1 to TRBJ2-3; 9 bases fit TRBD2. This CDR3 region has 15 residues. J lost 6 bases, V lost 5 bases, and 12 bases had no gene match. In germline, CDR1 is SQVTM, CDR2 ANQGSEA.

This clonotype was observed a single time. The chain has TRBV6-5 and TRBJ1-2; 7 bases align to TRBD1. This CDR3 comprises 14 residues. In germline, CDR1 is MNHEY, CDR2 SVGAGI. V gave up 7 bases and J gave up 6 bases; unmatched junction bases: 11. The DNA for the CDR3 is TGTGCCAGCAAAGACCTTGACAGGGAGGATGGCTACACCTTC. The encoded protein is CASKDLDREDGYTF.

The V gene is TRBV7-9, the J gene TRBJ2-3; tentative D call: TRBD1 (6 bases). The CDR3 has 14 amino acids. Deletions cut 8 bases from V and 2 bases from J, with 14 bases between. Germline assignment: CDR1 SEHNR and CDR2 FQNEAQ (reference sequence). CDR3 nucleotide sequence: TGTGCCAGCCTCAGGGCAGGGGACACAGATACGCAGTATTTT. It specifies CASLRAGDTDTQYF.

V usage is TRBV7-2 and J usage is TRBJ1-1; D call uncertain. Germline assignment: CDR1 SGHTA and CDR2 FQGNSA. Trimming cost V 1 base and J 6 bases, with 12 bases left between them. The CDR3 loop spans 14 amino acids. CDR3 DNA sequence: TGTGCCAGCAGCTTAGGGAGACCCATTCCTGAAGCTTTCTTT. This encodes CASSLGRPIPEAFF.

This clonotype was seen a single time. One junction end does not reproduce the germline sequence, and a read error may be involved. The rearrangement uses TRBV11-1 and TRBJ2-7; D perhaps matches TRBD1 (6 bases). The length of the CDR3 is 12 residues. Germline-derived CDR1 and CDR2 are SGHAT and FQDESV (reference sequence). DNA of the CDR3: TGTGCCAGCAGCTACACAGGGACGGAGCGGTACTTC. This encodes CASSYTGTERYF.

This clonotype was seen a handful of times. CDR3 sequence: CASSLSREAFF. The CDR3 DNA reads TGTGCCAGCAGCTTAAGTCGTGAAGCTTTCTTT. The chain combines TRBV7-6 with TRBJ1-1, with unresolved D. Per germline, CDR1 SGHVS and CDR2 FNYEAQ. V was shortened by 2 bases and J by 7 bases, with 5 bases between the two germline ends. This CDR3 comprises 11 residues.

The V call is TRBV7-6, the J call TRBJ2-2; 7 nucleotides agree with TRBD1. V lost 5 bases and J lost 5; bases outside the gene matches: 11. Germline V gene data show CDR1 as SGHVS and CDR2 as FNYEAQ. This CDR3 is built from 16 residues. The CDR3 protein is CASSPDRDSVTGELFF. The CDR3 bases are TGTGCCAGCAGCCCTGACCGGGACAGCGTAACCGGGGAGCTGTTTTTT.

This clonotype came up a few times. DNA of the CDR3: TGTGCCAGCAGGCAGACAGGGGCGCCACTTAGCAATCAGCCCCAGCATTTT. It specifies CASRQTGAPLSNQPQHF. The V call is TRBV7-2, the J call TRBJ1-5, with 8 bases lining up with TRBD1. This CDR3 is built from 17 residues. The V gene end was trimmed by 6 bases and the J gene end by 0 bases; junction bases not matched to a gene: 10. The germline V gene has CDR1 SGHTA and CDR2 FQGNSA.

Comments on this clonotype: This may arise from a read error, as a much more abundant clone is one base away. The V and J genes are TRBV5-5 and TRBJ2-4, with TRBD2 identical over 10 bases. This CDR3 has 17 amino acids. Germline CDR1 and CDR2: SGHKS and YYEKEE (reference sequence). CDR3 in DNA: TGTGCCAGCAGCTTGGATGCTAGCGGGGGAGCCAAAAACAGTCAGTACTTC. Amino acid sequence: CASSLDASGGAKNSQYF.

This clonotype was counted only a few times. The chain carries TRBV6-1 and TRBJ2-3, with D possibly matching TRBD1 (5 bases). The germline V gene encodes CDR1 MNHNS and CDR2 SASEGT. CDR3 length equals 16 residues. Deletions cut 3 bases from V and 0 bases from J, with 13 bases between. This CDR3 is CASSDPTASSTDTQYF. The CDR3 region has the DNA TGTGCCAGCAGTGATCCGACAGCTTCTAGCACAGATACGCAGTATTTT.

The chain employs TRBV2 and TRBJ1-1; D is undetermined. The V gene's germline CDR1 is SNHLY and CDR2 FYNNEI. V was shortened by 3 bases and J by 0 bases, with 8 bases between the two germline ends. The CDR3 is 14 amino acids. Here the CDR3 reads CASSDGLLNTEAFF. DNA of the CDR3: TGTGCCAGCAGTGACGGACTGCTGAACACTGAAGCTTTCTTT. The full variable domain, in which reference TRBV2 and TRBJ1-1 provide the parts outside the CDR3, is EPEVTQTPSHQVTQMGQEVILRCVPISNHLYFYWYRQILGQKVEFLVSFYNNEISEKSEIFDDQFSVERPDGSNFTLKIRSTKLEDSAMYFCASSDGLLNTEAFFGQGTRLTVV.

This clonotype was seen a single time. Compared with germline, one end of the junction differs, possibly owing to a read error. This chain uses TRBV27 with TRBJ2-7; no clear D gene. The CDR3 spans 12 residues. Germline loops: CDR1 MNHEY, CDR2 SMNVEV (reference sequence). The CDR3: CDSSSGDYEQYF. CDR3 nucleotide sequence: TGTGACAGCAGTTCTGGGGACTACGAGCAGTACTTC.

The chain is built from TRBV6-8 and TRBJ2-7; TRBD2 aligns across 9 bases. V was pared by 5 bases and J by 0 bases, with 8 bases of the junction left unmatched. The CDR3 has 16 residues. Looked up from germline, CDR1 is MNHGY and CDR2 is SAAAGT. The CDR3 nucleotides are TGTGCCAGCAGTCCAATGACTAGCGGAAACTCCTACGAGCAGTACTTC. Its translation is CASSPMTSGNSYEQYF.

The genes are TRBV12-3 or TRBV12-4 and TRBJ2-1, with 10 nucleotides matching TRBD2. The CDR3 is 15 amino acids. Trimming cost V 6 bases and J 4 bases; bases outside gene matches: 6. Here the CDR3 DNA reads TGTGCCAGCAGCCAAGCGGGGGGGTTGTACAATGAGCAGTTCTTC. It is translated as CASSQAGGLYNEQFF.

There are a few counts of this clonotype. This chain uses TRBV12-3 or TRBV12-4 with TRBJ1-2; D is uncertain. The CDR3 sequence is 12 residues long. Trimming shortened V by 8 bases and J by 7 bases, and 14 bases separated the two germline ends. In DNA, the CDR3 is TGTGCCAGCTTGGGGTCGGGAGGTGGCTACACCTTC. Translation: CASLGSGGGYTF.

This clonotype was observed a handful of times. The rearrangement links TRBV7-6 to TRBJ2-1; 13 bases map to TRBD2. Germline V gives CDR1 SGHVS, CDR2 FNYEAQ. The junction had 13 bases not matched to a gene; V was cut back by 5 bases and J by 0 bases. The CDR3 has 20 residues. The CDR3 coding sequence is TGTGCCAGCAGCGGCCGCCCAACTAGCGGGGGGGCATACTCCTACAATGAGCAGTTCTTC. Translated, it gives CASSGRPTSGGAYSYNEQFF.

The rearrangement joins TRBV6-2 or TRBV6-3 to TRBJ2-7, with D unresolved. The CDR3 has 14 residues. Germline V gene sequence: CDR1 MNHEY, CDR2 SVGEGT. Trimming shortened V by 2 bases and J by 3 bases, and 11 bases separated the two germline ends. The DNA of the CDR3 is TGTGCCAGCAGTTACCCTCCGGCGGACTACGAGCAGTACTTC. Its translation is CASSYPPADYEQYF.

This clonotype showed up just a few times. The chain uses TRBV24-1 and TRBJ1-1; D is uncertain. The CDR3 has 12 amino acids. Trimming left V 5 bases short and J 2 bases short, with 5 bases between. In germline, CDR1 is KGHDR, CDR2 SFDVKD. In DNA, the CDR3 is TGTGCCACCAGTGCCCGAAACACTGAAGCTTTCTTT. It codes for CATSARNTEAFF.

The genes are TRBV30 and TRBJ2-1; D is undetermined. This CDR3 contains 11 residues. The germline V gene has CDR1 GTSNPN and CDR2 SVGIG (reference sequence). Trimming stripped 0 bases from V and 15 bases from J, with 12 bases between. CDR3 in DNA: TGTGCCTGGAGTGTACCTTCGGAGTCGTTCTTC. Protein product: CAWSVPSESFF.